One T cell receptor beta chain is described in this entry. At one boundary the junction diverges from the germline segment, which might be a read error. The CDR3 has 14 amino acids. Germline loops: CDR1 SQVTM, CDR2 ANQGSEA. Here immunoSEQ multiplex PCR was the method, and the copy in TCRdb shows in-frame clones only, minus some. Among about 170,000 clones listed, approximately 84% were seen once. This record comes from a study of blood T cell repertoires in COVID-19. Study-level background: The United States, Italy and Spain were the sources of the acute and convalescent COVID-19 samples. PBMCs, B-cell-depleted T cells, or T cells were the source of the cDNA or gDNA that made up the material.

The receptor comes from a man between 65 and 80 years old with active or convalescent COVID-19. The sample was peripheral blood. V is TRBV29-1 and J is TRBJ2-1; TRBD2 is a possible D gene (7 bases). CDR3 residues: CSVEGAGAENEQFF. CDR3 coding DNA: TGCAGCGTTGAAGGGGCGGGGGCCGAGAATGAACAGTTCTTC.